One sample yielded the 21 T cell receptor beta chains listed below, sequenced in a study of T-cell memory formation after mild COVID-19. From the 5' RACE reads, TCRdb called clonotypes with MiXCR, one entry per CDR3 protein. The sample yields a few hundred thousand distinct CDR3 sequences, roughly 20% seen once. Sequencing input: PBMCs or a T cell subset sorted from them (not recorded which). These receptors came from an adult woman who had mild COVID-19 (a few samples of this study predate the infection). Cell type and time point are not known.

The chain joins TRBV5-4 to TRBJ1-2; no reliable D call. Germline V gives CDR1 SGHNT, CDR2 YYREEE (reference sequence). V was shortened by 5 bases and J by 8 bases, with 22 bases between the two germline ends. This CDR3 comprises 15 residues. The CDR3 DNA reads as TGTGCCAGCAGTGATTTGAAGGGCGCTCCTTGGGGCTACACCTTC. It is translated as CASSDLKGAPWGYTF.

This clonotype has just a few counts. The chain combines TRBV6-1 with TRBJ1-5, with D possibly being TRBD1 (6 bases). V lost 7 bases to trimming and J lost 5 bases, with 21 bases between them. The CDR3 is 16 amino acids. Per the germline V gene, CDR1 is MNHNS and CDR2 is SASEGT. Written as DNA, the CDR3 is TGTGCCAGCAAAAATTGGGGACAAGCAGCCGATCAGCCCCAGCATTTT. Amino acids: CASKNWGQAADQPQHF.

The chain has TRBV29-1 and TRBJ2-5, with 7 bases fitting TRBD1. Germline V lookup: CDR1 SQVTM, CDR2 ANQGSEA. Trimming cost V 7 bases and J 4 bases; bases outside gene matches: 3. This CDR3 spans 11 amino acids. For the CDR3, the DNA is TGCAGCGCCCGACAGGGAGAGACCCAGTACTTC. Protein sequence: CSARQGETQYF.

The rearrangement links TRBV4-2 to TRBJ2-1; TRBD1 matches 11 bases. CDR1 is LGHNA, CDR2 YNFKEQ, per germline. Trimming at V came to 1 base and at J to 4 bases, leaving 9 bases not matched to a gene. The CDR3 sequence is 18 residues long. CDR3 region: CASSQGPPGQGGYNEQFF. The CDR3 DNA is TGTGCCAGCAGCCAAGGCCCGCCGGGACAGGGGGGGTACAATGAGCAGTTCTTC.

The chain uses TRBV6-2 or TRBV6-3 and TRBJ2-1; a weak D match, TRBD1 (7 bases). V gave up 4 bases and J gave up 14 bases, with 15 bases separating them. Germline CDR1 MNHEY, CDR2 SVGEGT. This CDR3 has 12 amino acids. DNA of the CDR3: TGTGCCAGCAGTTTATCCAGGGGGGTTAAGTTCTTC. It translates to CASSLSRGVKFF.

The V gene is TRBV25-1, the J gene TRBJ1-5; no firm D call. The CDR3 length is 15 residues. Trimming shortened V by 5 bases and J by 0 bases, and 11 bases separated the two germline ends. Per germline, CDR1 MGHDK and CDR2 SYGVNS. The CDR3 region has the DNA TGTGCCAGCAGTTCAGGATTTTCTAGCAATCAGCCCCAGCATTTT. Its protein is CASSSGFSSNQPQHF.

The chain carries TRBV6-5 and TRBJ2-7; 8 bases line up with TRBD1. Germline CDR1 is MNHEY and CDR2 is SVGAGI. V lost 7 bases to trimming and J lost 5 bases; unmatched junction nucleotides: 13. The CDR3 has 15 residues. The CDR3, as DNA: TGTGCCAGCACCCTACGACAGGGGCTGCCCGACGAGCAGTACTTC. It is translated as CASTLRQGLPDEQYF.

The chain recombines TRBV7-2 with TRBJ2-5, with TRBD1 matching 7 bases. CDR1 SGHTA and CDR2 FQGNSA come from the germline V gene. The ends lost 2 bases at V and 1 base at J; junction bases unmatched: 16. CDR3 length: 19 residues. Written as DNA, the CDR3 is TGTGCCAGCAGCTTACCATCGGACAGGTTCATCTGGCGCCAAGAGACCCAGTACTTC. Amino acid sequence: CASSLPSDRFIWRQETQYF.

In DNA form, the CDR3 reads TGTGCCAGCAGTTACTCTGGTTGTGCTACGAGGATTACGCAGTATTTT. Amino acid sequence: CASSYSGCATRITQYF. The chain recombines TRBV6-6 with TRBJ2-3, with D unclear. Looked up from germline, CDR1 is MNHNY and CDR2 is SVGAGI (reference sequence). Trimming pared 0 bases from V and 8 bases from J, leaving 18 bases between. The length of the CDR3 is 16 residues.

The CDR3 sequence is CASSRGLAGGLGHNEQFF. CDR3 in DNA: TGTGCCAGCAGCCGAGGACTAGCGGGAGGGCTAGGCCACAATGAGCAGTTCTTC. The chain uses TRBV4-2 and TRBJ2-1, with TRBD2 identical over 15 bases. After removal of 4 bases from V and 5 bases from J, the junction contained 9 bases not matched to a gene. CDR3 size: 18 residues. Germline V gives CDR1 LGHNA, CDR2 YNFKEQ.

This clonotype was detected a few times. The rearrangement uses TRBV3-1 and TRBJ2-4; the D gene is possibly TRBD1 (5 bases). Germline V gene lookup returns CDR1 LGHDT and CDR2 YNNKEL (reference sequence). The CDR3 runs 14 residues. The V end was cut by 3 bases, the J end by 6 bases, with 12 bases between. The CDR3 nucleotides are TGTGCCAGCAGCCAGAAGGGGCAGGGAAACATTCAGTACTTC. Residues: CASSQKGQGNIQYF.

This clonotype was detected a few times. The gene calls are TRBV5-6 and TRBJ2-5; 9 bases match TRBD2. Germline CDR1 is SGHDT and CDR2 is YYEEEE. The CDR3 runs to 15 residues. Trimming took 0 bases from V and 3 from J; bases not matched to a gene: 3. CDR3 protein: CASSLVAGVKETQYF. The DNA for the CDR3 is TGTGCCAGCAGCTTGGTAGCGGGAGTTAAAGAGACCCAGTACTTC.

This clonotype appeared a few times. The V and J genes are TRBV12-3 or TRBV12-4 and TRBJ2-1; the D call may be TRBD1 or TRBD2 (5 bases each). V was cut by 1 base and J by 6 bases, with 10 bases left in between. The CDR3 has 14 residues. DNA of the CDR3: TGTGCCAGCAGTTTAGGGGGACCAATCAATGAGCAGTTCTTC. Its protein product is CASSLGGPINEQFF.

In this sample, this clonotype turned up a few times. CDR3 in amino acids: CAISVVPVIAGPLTEQFF. CDR3 coding DNA: TGTGCCATCAGTGTGGTCCCGGTTATAGCGGGGCCCCTGACCGAGCAGTTCTTC. The V gene is TRBV10-3, the J gene TRBJ2-1, with 8 bases matching TRBD2. V trimming: 4 bases; J trimming: 10 bases; junction bases outside the gene matches: 21. The CDR3 totals 18 residues. Per germline, CDR1 ENHRY and CDR2 SYGVKD.

This clonotype appeared a few times. The genes are TRBV4-3 and TRBJ1-3, with a possible D match to TRBD1 (6 bases). Trimming left V 3 bases short and J 1 base short, with 7 bases between. CDR1 LGHNA and CDR2 YSLEER come from the germline V gene. The CDR3 runs 14 residues. The CDR3 DNA reads as TGCGCCAGCAGCCAGGACAGTTCTGGAAACACCATATATTTT. Encoded protein: CASSQDSSGNTIYF.

There are a few counts of this clonotype. The V call is TRBV11-2, the J call TRBJ2-5; 10 bases are a match to TRBD2. This CDR3 comprises 14 residues. Germline V gene sequence: CDR1 SGHAT, CDR2 FQNNGV. V gave up 5 bases and J gave up 4 bases; unmatched junction bases: 4. The CDR3 DNA is TGTGCCAGCAGCCTCATAGCGGGAGGAGAGACCCAGTACTTC. Protein product: CASSLIAGGETQYF.

This clonotype was seen a few times. This chain connects TRBV4-2 to TRBJ2-7, with D perhaps TRBD2 (6 bases). Germline V gene data show CDR1 as LGHNA and CDR2 as YNFKEQ. This CDR3 has 17 amino acids. Deletions cut 1 base from V and 0 bases from J, with 16 bases between. CDR3 loop: CASSQVVTGLSSYEQYF. CDR3 nucleotides: TGTGCCAGCAGCCAAGTAGTGACCGGACTAAGCTCCTACGAGCAGTACTTC.

This clonotype was observed a handful of times. The V call is TRBV6-2 or TRBV6-3, the J call TRBJ2-1, with TRBD2 identical over 8 bases. Losses at the gene ends were 6 bases for V and 1 base for J; bases not matched to a gene: 8. Germline CDR1 is MNHEY and CDR2 is SVGEGT. This CDR3 is 16 amino acids long. The CDR3 nucleotides are TGTGCCAGCAGGGTGAGCGGGAGACCATCCTACAATGAGCAGTTCTTC. Translated, it gives CASRVSGRPSYNEQFF.

The J gene is TRBJ2-2, the V gene TRBV7-3; 9 nucleotides agree with TRBD2. With 6 bases clipped from V and 1 base from J, the junction kept 6 bases outside the gene matches. This CDR3 region has 16 residues. Germline V gene lookup returns CDR1 SGHTA and CDR2 FQGTGA. This chain's CDR3 is CASSNLAGMNTGELFF. CDR3 nucleotide sequence: TGTGCCAGCAGTAACCTAGCGGGAATGAACACCGGGGAGCTGTTTTTT.

This clonotype was counted at least ten times. The chain is built from TRBV4-3 and TRBJ2-4; no firm D call. The CDR3 totals 16 residues. Germline CDR1 is LGHNA and CDR2 is YSLEER. The V and J ends lost 3 bases and 7 bases respectively, with 19 bases between them. The DNA for the CDR3 is TGCGCCAGCAGCCATTCACGTGAGAGCTCCCGGAACATTCAGTACTTC. It codes for CASSHSRESSRNIQYF.

This clonotype occurred a few times. V usage is TRBV6-2 or TRBV6-3 and J usage is TRBJ1-2; 9 nucleotides line up with TRBD1. The germline CDR1 and CDR2 sequences are MNHEY and SVGEGT. V dropped 6 bases and J dropped 5; count of bases not matched to a gene: 7. The CDR3 is 14 residues long. CDR3 in amino acids: CASRTGTGIYGYTF. CDR3 coding DNA: TGTGCCAGCAGGACCGGGACAGGGATTTATGGCTACACCTTC.